These 2 T cell receptor beta chains were sequenced from one sample in a study of PD-L1 blockade in urothelial cancer (dated by TCRdb to about 2017). The library relied on the immunoSEQ multiplex PCR assay. TCRdb mirrors the immuneACCESS table, restricted to in-frame sequences. Some clones are absent from its copies; in checked studies, under half trace to an unresolved V gene, and the reason for the others is unknown. This sample has tens of thousands of clones in its table, and more than 75% of those were observed once. The ten largest clones represent 2.4% of the sample. Sample time point, as interpreted from the label and publication: peripheral blood 6 weeks after treatment start. The material was PBMCs, obtained around atezolizumab (anti-PD-L1) treatment. Receptors originate from a man aged 55 to 69 with urothelial cancer.

The V call is TRBV11-1, the J call TRBJ2-5; 15 bases agree with TRBD2. Per the germline V gene, CDR1 is SGHAT and CDR2 is FQDESV (reference sequence). This CDR3 spans 18 amino acids. V was clipped by 1 base and J by 5 bases; unmatched bases: 8. In DNA, the CDR3 is TGTGCCAGCAGCTTAGGTGGACTAGCGGGGGGGCTGGGTGAGACCCAGTACTTC. This translates into CASSLGGLAGGLGETQYF.

The CDR3 nucleotides read TGTGCCAGCAAACTAGCGGGGCTCTACGAGCAGTACTTC. Encoded protein: CASKLAGLYEQYF. V is TRBV2 and J is TRBJ2-7; 10 bases are a match to TRBD2. Germline assignment: CDR1 SNHLY and CDR2 FYNNEI. CDR3 length: 13 amino acids. V was pared by 7 bases and J by 3 bases, with 3 bases of the junction left unmatched.